The 31 T cell receptor beta chains below come from one sample, sequenced in a study of human T cells and chemical hapten exposure. Time point denoted: pre-sensitization, week 0. Treatment of the sample: therapeutic diphenylcyclopropenone sensitization with weekly scalp DPC. Each CDR3 protein gets one entry after TCRdb re-called the RACE reads with MiXCR. The table includes around 350,000 distinct CDR3 sequences, about 5% detected once. The sequenced sample was whole blood, obtained in connection with sensitization to the hapten diphenylcyclopropenone (DPC). The receptors derive from a woman between 18 and 29 years old with alopecia areata. Some clones in this sample may be carry-over from other donors' samples.

This clonotype appeared a few times. V gene TRBV2 combines with J gene TRBJ1-1; D unclear. Germline CDR1 reads SNHLY; CDR2 reads FYNNEI. V was pared by 8 bases and J by 0 bases, with 13 bases between. CDR3 size: 14 residues. The CDR3 DNA sequence: TGTGCCAGCCGGGCGCGCCTGGTGAACACTGAAGCTTTCTTT. It specifies CASRARLVNTEAFF. The full variable domain, its missing parts supplied by reference TRBV2 and TRBJ1-1, is EPEVTQTPSHQVTQMGQEVILRCVPISNHLYFYWYRQILGQKVEFLVSFYNNEISEKSEIFDDQFSVERPDGSNFTLKIRSTKLEDSAMYFCASRARLVNTEAFFGQGTRLTVV.

This rearrangement joins TRBV12-3 or TRBV12-4 to TRBJ2-1; possible D gene TRBD2, 5 bases. This CDR3 spans 13 amino acids. Trimming removed 8 bases from V and 5 bases from J, with 13 bases in between. CDR3 bases: TGTGCCAGCCGAGGGATAGGTGACAATGAGCAGTTCTTC. Its protein product is CASRGIGDNEQFF.

The sample holds a few counts of this clonotype. This chain joins TRBV11-2 and TRBJ2-3, with D uncertain. CDR3 size: 13 residues. Trimming stripped 4 bases from V and 4 bases from J, with 9 bases between. Germline V CDR1 and CDR2: SGHAT, FQNNGV. The CDR3 nucleotides are TGTGCCAGCAGCTCCCACATCGCAGATACGCAGTATTTT. Protein: CASSSHIADTQYF.

This clonotype was recorded many times. The chain is built from TRBV7-8 and TRBJ1-4, with D possibly being TRBD1 (5 bases). The CDR3 loop spans 14 amino acids. V dropped 5 bases and J dropped 8 bases, with 15 bases sitting between them. Germline V gene sequence: CDR1 SGHVS, CDR2 FQNEAQ. The CDR3 protein is CASSTFLGDEKLFF. The DNA of the CDR3 is TGTGCCAGCAGCACGTTTTTGGGGGACGAAAAACTGTTTTTT.

This clonotype was counted at least ten times. V gene TRBV29-1 combines with J gene TRBJ2-3; a possible D gene is TRBD2 (6 bases). CDR3 length: 14 residues. Trimming left V 3 bases short and J 2 bases short, with 12 bases between. CDR1 SQVTM and CDR2 ANQGSEA come from the germline V gene. CDR3: CSVDGGASTDTQYF. The CDR3 region has the DNA TGCAGCGTTGATGGCGGGGCCTCCACAGATACGCAGTATTTT.

Concerning this clonotype: Given a much more abundant clone one base away, this may be a read error. The chain recombines TRBV20-1 with TRBJ2-7, with 7 positions matching TRBD1. V was clipped by 6 bases and J by 0 bases; unmatched bases: 14. CDR3 length equals 16 residues. The germline gives CDR1 DFQATT, CDR2 SNEGSKA (reference sequence). The CDR3 reads CSAPTPLQGSSYEQYF. In nucleotides, the CDR3 is TGCAGTGCGCCGACCCCCCTACAGGGGAGCTCCTACGAGCAGTACTTC.

This clonotype was observed many times. J is TRBJ2-3 and V is TRBV10-3; TRBD1 might be the D (5 bases). This CDR3 is 15 amino acids long. Germline V gene lookup returns CDR1 ENHRY and CDR2 SYGVKD. V was trimmed by 3 bases and J by 6 bases, leaving 16 bases between them. The CDR3 loop is CAISDAGNYSDTQYF. The CDR3 bases are TGTGCCATCAGTGATGCAGGGAACTACTCGGATACGCAGTATTTT.

This clonotype was counted at least ten times. The chain combines TRBV7-2 with TRBJ1-1; D perhaps matches TRBD1 (6 bases). CDR1 and CDR2 (germline): SGHTA, FQGNSA. The CDR3 has 14 amino acids. With 5 bases removed from V and 7 bases from J, the gap between germline ends came to 17 bases. CDR3 amino acids: CASSARQEAIEAFF. The CDR3 DNA reads as TGTGCCAGCAGCGCGCGACAGGAGGCCATTGAAGCTTTCTTT.

The CDR3 spells CASSLRADYEKLFF. As DNA, the CDR3 is TGTGCCAGCAGCTTACGGGCGGACTATGAAAAACTGTTTTTT. The V call is TRBV12-3 or TRBV12-4, the J call TRBJ1-4; no definite D call. CDR3 length equals 14 residues. The V end lost 6 bases, the J end lost 6 bases, and 14 bases lay between the germline ends.

This chain uses TRBV2 with TRBJ2-7; D call uncertain. CDR1 SNHLY and CDR2 FYNNEI come from the germline V gene. Trimming removed 7 bases at V and 6 bases at J, with 19 bases between. CDR3 length: 14 residues. CDR3 sequence (DNA): TGTGCCAGCACCCGAAGGCAGGCAATGGTCGAGCAGTACTTC. Translated, it gives CASTRRQAMVEQYF.

The sample holds many counts of this clonotype. The genes are TRBV5-1 and TRBJ1-4; D is perhaps TRBD1 (5 bases). The length of the CDR3 is 15 residues. V was shortened by 4 bases and J by 7 bases, with 17 bases between the two germline ends. Germline values: CDR1 SGHRS, CDR2 YFSETQ. The CDR3 sequence is CASSIKTGALEKLFF. CDR3 bases: TGCGCCAGCAGCATCAAGACCGGGGCCCTTGAAAAACTGTTTTTT.

Ten or more counts support this clonotype. CDR3 sequence: CSARTGRKIEKLFF. The CDR3 DNA reads TGCAGTGCTAGGACAGGTAGAAAAATTGAAAAACTGTTTTTT. The V gene is TRBV20-1, the J gene TRBJ1-4, with D perhaps matching TRBD1 (6 bases). Trimming cost V 3 bases and J 7 bases, with 15 bases left between them. The CDR3 has 14 amino acids. CDR1 is DFQATT, CDR2 SNEGSKA, per germline (reference sequence).

This clonotype was observed many times. This chain links TRBV6-5 with TRBJ1-6, with no clear D. Germline V gives CDR1 MNHEY, CDR2 SVGAGI. CDR3 length: 19 amino acids. Trimming pared 0 bases from V and 0 bases from J, leaving 15 bases between. CDR3 amino acids: CASSYSNRRSSSYNSPLHF. The CDR3 DNA sequence: TGTGCCAGCAGTTACTCGAACCGCCGATCTAGCTCCTATAATTCACCCCTCCACTTT.

This clonotype was counted at least ten times. The rearrangement links TRBV2 to TRBJ1-5, with 8 bases that match TRBD1. Germline CDR1 and CDR2: SNHLY and FYNNEI. The trim removed 3 bases at V and 5 bases at J, leaving 0 bases unmatched. The length of the CDR3 is 13 residues. CDR3 nucleotides: TGTGCCAGCAGTGAGGACAGGGATCAGCCCCAGCATTTT. Its protein product is CASSEDRDQPQHF. Supplemented by reference TRBV2 and TRBJ1-5, the full variable domain reads EPEVTQTPSHQVTQMGQEVILRCVPISNHLYFYWYRQILGQKVEFLVSFYNNEISEKSEIFDDQFSVERPDGSNFTLKIRSTKLEDSAMYFCASSEDRDQPQHFGDGTRLSIL.

The table lists this clonotype with many counts. The chain joins TRBV6-5 to TRBJ2-3; TRBD2 matches at 10 bases. In germline, CDR1 is MNHEY, CDR2 SVGAGI. With 0 bases clipped from V and 5 bases from J, the junction kept 2 bases outside the gene matches. The CDR3 runs 15 residues. CDR3 residues: CASSYSLAGVDTQYF. The DNA for the CDR3 is TGTGCCAGCAGTTACTCCCTAGCGGGGGTAGATACGCAGTATTTT.

The chain joins TRBV6-5 to TRBJ2-7, with 7 bases fitting TRBD1. The CDR3 covers 14 residues. Trimming took 7 bases from V and 2 from J; bases not matched to a gene: 8. Germline V gene lookup returns CDR1 MNHEY and CDR2 SVGAGI. CDR3 sequence (DNA): TGTGCCAGCACCCCCCGACAGGGTACCTACGAGCAGTACTTC. Its translation is CASTPRQGTYEQYF.

V is TRBV6-5 and J is TRBJ1-2; D is ambiguous. V dropped 8 bases and J dropped 3 bases, with 13 bases sitting between them. Germline assignment: CDR1 MNHEY and CDR2 SVGAGI. This CDR3 is built from 13 residues. CDR3: CASSMAEDYGYTF. CDR3 nucleotides: TGTGCCAGCTCTATGGCGGAGGACTATGGCTACACCTTC.

The chain carries TRBV12-3 or TRBV12-4 and TRBJ1-3, with D hard to call. This CDR3 spans 13 amino acids. V was trimmed by 2 bases and J by 2 bases, leaving 4 bases between them. The CDR3 loop reads CASSLITGNTIYF. CDR3 coding DNA: TGTGCCAGCAGTTTAATCACTGGAAACACCATATATTTT.

The rearrangement links TRBV14 to TRBJ2-3, with D tentatively TRBD2 (5 bases). Germline V CDR1 and CDR2: SGHDN, FVKESK. Trimming left V 5 bases short and J 11 bases short, with 20 bases between. The CDR3 extends over 14 amino acids. CDR3 sequence reads: CASSTRRAPREQYF. DNA for the CDR3: TGTGCCAGCAGCACTCGCCGGGCCCCGAGGGAGCAGTATTTT.

This clonotype was seen only a few times. The chain joins TRBV21-1 to TRBJ1-4. TRBV21-1 is reported as a pseudogene. The CDR3 sequence is 15 residues long. CDR3: CASLPEEQLDEKLFF. DNA of the CDR3: TGTGCCAGCTTGCCCGAGGAGCAACTGGATGAAAAACTGTTTTTT.

About this clonotype: This could be a read error, since a much larger clone is one nucleotide away. V and J are TRBV12-3 or TRBV12-4 and TRBJ1-6, with 7 bases matching TRBD1. The CDR3 totals 15 residues. As DNA, the CDR3 is TGTGCCAGCAGGAGACAGGGCTCCTCTAATTCACCCCTCCACTTT. Encoded protein: CASRRQGSSNSPLHF.

The chain combines TRBV5-4 with TRBJ1-1; no clear D. Germline CDR1 SGHNT, CDR2 YYREEE (reference sequence). CDR3 length: 12 residues. Trimming left V 5 bases short and J 5 bases short, with 10 bases between. The CDR3 DNA reads TGTGCCAGCAGTTCACGGCTAACTGAAGCTTTCTTT. Residues: CASSSRLTEAFF.

This clonotype was found many times. This chain connects TRBV28 to TRBJ2-7; no clear D gene. V was clipped by 8 bases and J by 6 bases, with 20 bases between them. The CDR3 loop spans 14 amino acids. From germline, CDR1 is MDHEN and CDR2 SYDVKM. The CDR3 loop reads CASAAVGLDFEQYF. The CDR3 DNA follows: TGTGCCAGCGCCGCGGTGGGGTTGGATTTCGAGCAGTACTTC.

V is TRBV12-3 or TRBV12-4 and J is TRBJ1-1; D unclear. The CDR3 has 13 amino acids. V lost 3 bases, J lost 1 base, and 6 bases lay in between. CDR3 nucleotide sequence: TGTGCCAGCAGTTTTAGGCCGAACACTGAAGCTTTCTTT. Translating it yields CASSFRPNTEAFF.

The table lists this clonotype with a few counts. The chain uses TRBV7-9 and TRBJ2-1; unclear D gene. The germline CDR1 and CDR2 sequences are SEHNR and FQNEAQ (reference sequence). CDR3 length: 14 amino acids. The V end was cut by 5 bases, the J end by 5 bases, with 13 bases between. CDR3 amino acids: CASSPRANNNEQFF. The CDR3 DNA reads as TGTGCCAGCAGCCCCCGGGCCAACAACAATGAGCAGTTCTTC.

This clonotype has more than one count but fewer than ten. The chain recombines TRBV16 with TRBJ1-5; D is ambiguous. The V and J ends lost 4 bases and 0 bases respectively, with 7 bases between them. In germline, CDR1 is KGHSY, CDR2 FQNENV. The CDR3 extends over 14 amino acids. The CDR3 DNA reads TGTGCCAGCAGCCCCCCACATAGCAATCAGCCCCAGCATTTT. This sequence encodes CASSPPHSNQPQHF. Variable domain in full (rest from reference TRBV16 and TRBJ1-5): GEEVAQTPKHLVRGEGQKAKLYCAPIKGHSYVFWYQQVLKNEFKFLISFQNENVFDETGMPKERFSAKCLPNSPCSLEIQATKLEDSAVYFCASSPPHSNQPQHFGDGTRLSIL.

The chain carries TRBV6-6 and TRBJ1-6, with TRBD1 matching 9 bases. Trimming took 6 bases from V and 11 from J; bases not matched to a gene: 11. The CDR3 contains 15 residues. Germline assignment: CDR1 MNHNY and CDR2 SVGAGI (reference sequence). CDR3 region: CASRNRDRANPPLHF. The CDR3 bases are TGTGCCAGCAGGAACCGGGACAGGGCCAATCCACCCCTCCACTTT.

This clonotype was picked up many times. The chain carries TRBV28 and TRBJ2-7; 9 nucleotides match TRBD1. This CDR3 has 14 residues. Trimming at V came to 5 bases and at J to 3 bases, leaving 5 bases not matched to a gene. Germline CDR1 MDHEN, CDR2 SYDVKM. The CDR3 nucleotides are TGTGCCAGCAGTCCTTGGGACAGGGTCTACGAGCAGTACTTC. This translates into CASSPWDRVYEQYF.

The chain combines TRBV11-2 with TRBJ1-3; 8 bases align to TRBD1. V trimming: 0 bases; J trimming: 3 bases; junction bases outside the gene matches: 1. The CDR3 runs to 15 residues. Germline CDR1 reads SGHAT; CDR2 reads FQNNGV. The CDR3 protein is CASSLDGTGGNTIYF. In nucleotides, the CDR3 is TGTGCCAGCAGCTTAGATGGGACAGGTGGAAACACCATATATTTT.

Only a few counts were recorded for this clonotype. The J gene is TRBJ2-1, the V gene TRBV9, with D possibly matching TRBD2 (6 bases). The germline V gene has CDR1 SGDLS and CDR2 YYNGEE. There are 15 residues in the CDR3. Trimming shortened V by 4 bases and J by 12 bases, and 23 bases separated the two germline ends. CDR3 bases: TGTGCCAGCAGCCTCTCTTCGAGCGGGCTCACCGGGCAGTTCTTC. Amino acids: CASSLSSSGLTGQFF.

This clonotype has a count of ten or more. This rearrangement joins TRBV12-5 to TRBJ2-1, with 12 nucleotides matching TRBD2. Germline V gives CDR1 LGHNT, CDR2 FRNRAP. V lost 2 bases, J lost 7 bases, and 9 bases stayed unmatched. This CDR3 has 17 residues. The CDR3 DNA reads as TGTGCTAGTGGTTTGCCCCGTTTACTAGCGGGGGGAAATGAGCAGTTCTTC. Its translation is CASGLPRLLAGGNEQFF.